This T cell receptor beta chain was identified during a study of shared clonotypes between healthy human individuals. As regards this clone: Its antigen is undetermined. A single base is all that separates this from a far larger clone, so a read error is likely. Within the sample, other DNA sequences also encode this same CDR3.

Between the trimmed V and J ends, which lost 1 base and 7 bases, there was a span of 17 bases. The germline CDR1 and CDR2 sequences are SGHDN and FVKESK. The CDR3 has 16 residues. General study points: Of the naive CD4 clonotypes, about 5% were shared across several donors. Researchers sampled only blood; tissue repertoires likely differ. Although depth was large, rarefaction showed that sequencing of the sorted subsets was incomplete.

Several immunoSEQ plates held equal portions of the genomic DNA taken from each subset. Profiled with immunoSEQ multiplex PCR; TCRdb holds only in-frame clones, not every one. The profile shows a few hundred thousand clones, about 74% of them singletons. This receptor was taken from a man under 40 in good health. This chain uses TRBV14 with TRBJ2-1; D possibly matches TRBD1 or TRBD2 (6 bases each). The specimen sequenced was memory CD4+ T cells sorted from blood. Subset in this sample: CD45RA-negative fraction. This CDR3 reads CASSQGQAGGGNEQFF. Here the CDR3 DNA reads TGTGCCAGCAGCCAAGGACAAGCAGGAGGGGGAAATGAGCAGTTCTTC.